This paragraph reports one T cell receptor beta chain. Its antigen is not identified. At one of its ends the junction is not consistent with the germline gene, which may arise from a read error. The CDR3 totals 13 residues. In germline, CDR1 is SGHTA, CDR2 FQGNSA. Amplified regions were TCR beta CDR3 sequences from RNA transcripts. First-round RT-PCR with HTBI primers amplified the TCR CDR3 region. TCRdb fed the multiplex PCR reads into MiXCR, producing one record per CDR3 protein. The table records hundreds of thousands of distinct CDR3 sequences, about 15% of them present only once. The data were taken from a study of T cells in Graves' hyperthyroidism and ophthalmopathy. Study-level background: Peripheral blood specimens were obtained at initial diagnosis, prior to any treatment.

Study-level findings and limits: A model using 13 V-J features told ophthalmopathy apart from stable hyperthyroidism.

This rearrangement joins TRBV7-2 to TRBJ2-1, with TRBD1 as a possible D gene (5 bases). The sequence came from a woman in her late teens or twenties with Graves' hyperthyroidism. Sequenced material: blood. This chain's CDR3 is CASSLANRNGQFF. For the CDR3, the DNA is TGTGCCAGCAGCTTAGCGAACAGGAATGGGCAGTTCTTC.